The clone carrying this TCR beta chain was seen a handful of times. Its target is unknown. The CDR3 runs 15 residues. V lost 7 bases to trimming and J lost 2 bases, with 15 bases between them. The V gene's germline CDR1 is KGHDR and CDR2 SFDVKD. This sample stems from a study of vaccination and CD4 T cells after COVID-19. Study as a whole: Overlapping peptides covering the spike proteins of SARS-CoV-2, HCoV-NL63, HCoV-OC43 and HCoV-229E were added to stimulate cells. Points from the study as a whole: Going from approximately 21 to 38, median SARS-CoV-2-reactive clonotypes did not rise significantly. Convalescent patients had a median roughly 86% of post-vaccine SARS-CoV-2-reactive clones that were detected only after vaccination, not before it.

Treatment defined: roughly 11-day PBMC culture with coronavirus spike peptide pools or control peptides (ViraFEST assay). The Oncomine TCR Beta short-read assay was applied to DNA of cultured CD4+ T cells. The authors extracted genomic DNA from cultured CD4+ T cells. TCRdb used MiXCR to reprocess the PCR reads, holding one entry per CDR3 protein. The top ten hold approximately 17% of the sample, which has 8,000 or so distinct CDR3 sequences, 55% to 65% seen once. The chain combines TRBV24-1 with TRBJ2-3, with D perhaps matching TRBD1 or TRBD2 (5 bases each). Sequencing was performed on CD4+ T cells from blood, cultured in vitro. This clonotype originated in a human donor who had recovered from COVID-19. The CDR3 DNA follows: TGTGCCACCAGCCCCGGGGACGGATACACAGATACGCAGTATTTT. Translating gives CATSPGDGYTDTQYF.